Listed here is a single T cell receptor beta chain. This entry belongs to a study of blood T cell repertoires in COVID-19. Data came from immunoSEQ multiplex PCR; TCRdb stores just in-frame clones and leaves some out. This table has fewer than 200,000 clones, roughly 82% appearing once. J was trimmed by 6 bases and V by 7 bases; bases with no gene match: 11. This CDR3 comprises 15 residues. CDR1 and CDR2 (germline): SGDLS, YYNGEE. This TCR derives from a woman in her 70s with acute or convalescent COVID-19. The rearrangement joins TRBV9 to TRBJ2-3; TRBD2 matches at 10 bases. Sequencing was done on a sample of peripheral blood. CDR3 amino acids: CASRRTLAGTDTQYF. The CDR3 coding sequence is TGTGCCAGCCGAAGGACACTAGCGGGGACGGATACGCAGTATTTT.